Sequencing of this TCR beta chain was carried out in a study of T cells after posttransplantation cyclophosphamide. Findings of the study overall: Donor-recipient repertoire similarity was low at 1-2 months, rising over year one. After PTCy, TRB diversity resembled that of CNI/methotrexate controls. Skin or GI-infiltrating T cells shared few TRB sequences with blood.

Worth noting for this clone: The target antigen is unknown.

The germline V gene has CDR1 SGDLS and CDR2 YYNGEE. This CDR3 spans 16 amino acids. The ends were cut back, 0 bases at V and 0 bases at J, with 11 bases in the middle. The related graft donor's blood sample was taken on the day of bone marrow donation. The repertoire was sequenced with immunoSEQ multiplex PCR; TCRdb's copy has only in-frame clones and lacks some. The sample is made up of 30,000 to 45,000 clones, none counted only once. This TCR was sampled from a girl aged 10-17 years in good health, CMV-negative, and a related stem cell transplant donor. The V call is TRBV9, the J call TRBJ2-3; D gene unclear. The sample comprised PBMCs. Here the CDR3 reads CASSVGSGVSTDTQYF. Here the CDR3 DNA reads TGTGCCAGCAGCGTAGGCTCCGGAGTGAGCACAGATACGCAGTATTTT.